This TCR beta chain was captured in a study of T cell responses to AZD1222 COVID-19 vaccine. This clone was seen just once. The antigen remains unidentified. Study-wide findings and caveats: All repertoire sampling was performed exclusively after the peak T cell response. Variant regions that are unmutated are reportedly the target of nearly half of spike-specific TCRs. Regions 160-218 and 743-854 dominated among vaccine-associated CD4 TCRs spanning spike. Recipients of AZD1222 seropositive at baseline numbered only five or six.

Measured with immunoSEQ multiplex PCR; TCRdb has only the in-frame clones, and not every one. This table has more than 100,000 clones, approximately 90% appearing once. This CDR3 comprises 15 residues. V was trimmed by 2 bases and J by 2 bases, leaving 11 bases between them. Germline values: CDR1 MNHEY, CDR2 SVGAGI. The chain couples TRBV6-5 to TRBJ2-3; possibly TRBD1 or TRBD2 for D (5 bases each). The sample consisted of peripheral blood, taken on day 0 of AZD1222 vaccination. The receptor comes from an adult in good health. CDR3: CASSYERDHTDTQYF. The CDR3 coding sequence is TGTGCCAGCAGTTACGAGAGGGACCACACAGATACGCAGTATTTT.